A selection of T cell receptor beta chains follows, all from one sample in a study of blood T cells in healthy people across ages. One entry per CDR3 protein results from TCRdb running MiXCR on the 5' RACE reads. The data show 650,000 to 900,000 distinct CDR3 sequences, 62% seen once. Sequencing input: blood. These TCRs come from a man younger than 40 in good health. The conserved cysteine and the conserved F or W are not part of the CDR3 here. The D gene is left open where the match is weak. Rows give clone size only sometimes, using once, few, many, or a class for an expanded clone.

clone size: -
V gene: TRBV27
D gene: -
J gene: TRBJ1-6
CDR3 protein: ASSFSSSFNSPLH

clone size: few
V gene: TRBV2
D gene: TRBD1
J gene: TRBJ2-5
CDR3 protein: ASKRDREVETQY

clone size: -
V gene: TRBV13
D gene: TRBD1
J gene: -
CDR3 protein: ASSLVGTGVKETQY

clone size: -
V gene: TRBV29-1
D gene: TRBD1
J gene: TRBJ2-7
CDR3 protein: SVEGTGVSYEQY

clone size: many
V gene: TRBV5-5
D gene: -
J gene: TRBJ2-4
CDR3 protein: ASSPDRIGAKNIQY

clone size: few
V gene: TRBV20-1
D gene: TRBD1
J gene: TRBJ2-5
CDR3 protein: SARAGGHPELQETQY

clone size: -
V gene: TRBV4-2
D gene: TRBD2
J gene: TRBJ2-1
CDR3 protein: ASSQDRRGGIYSEQF

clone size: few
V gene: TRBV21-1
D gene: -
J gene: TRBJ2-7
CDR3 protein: ASSNRDRASEQY

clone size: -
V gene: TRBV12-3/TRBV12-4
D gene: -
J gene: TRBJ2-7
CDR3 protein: ASTLPISYEQY

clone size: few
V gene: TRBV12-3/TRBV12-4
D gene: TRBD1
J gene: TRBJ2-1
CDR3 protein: ASSEGQSLGEQF

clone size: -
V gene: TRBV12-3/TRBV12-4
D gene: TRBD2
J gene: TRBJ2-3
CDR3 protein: ASRDGLAGIDTQY

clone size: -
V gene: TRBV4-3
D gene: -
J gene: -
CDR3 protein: ASSQDVTYEQY

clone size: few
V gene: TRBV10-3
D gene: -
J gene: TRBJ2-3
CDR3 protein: ATTPLSSTDTQY

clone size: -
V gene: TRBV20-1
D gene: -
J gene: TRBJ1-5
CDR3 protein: SLPQGNSNQPQH

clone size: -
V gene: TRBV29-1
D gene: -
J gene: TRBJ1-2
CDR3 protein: SVEDPDRRYGYT

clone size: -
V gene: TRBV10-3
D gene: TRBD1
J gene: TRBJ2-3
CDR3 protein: AISESPRGTGKTDTQY

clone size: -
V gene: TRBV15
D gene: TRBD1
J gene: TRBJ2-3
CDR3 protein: ATSRGTGGDTQY

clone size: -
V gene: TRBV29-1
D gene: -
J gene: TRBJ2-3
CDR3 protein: SWKRGAGGTDTQY

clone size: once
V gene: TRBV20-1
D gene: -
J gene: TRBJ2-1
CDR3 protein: SARDIRRGPYNEQF

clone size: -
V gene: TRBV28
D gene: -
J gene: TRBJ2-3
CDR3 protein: ASSFRGTRGQY

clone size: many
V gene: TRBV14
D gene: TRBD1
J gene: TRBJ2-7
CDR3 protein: ASSQYRGTYEQY

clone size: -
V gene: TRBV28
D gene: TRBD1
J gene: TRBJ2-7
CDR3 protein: ASSSTWGQGAYEQY

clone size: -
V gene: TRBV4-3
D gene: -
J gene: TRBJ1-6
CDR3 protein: ASSQDLLVQRESPLH

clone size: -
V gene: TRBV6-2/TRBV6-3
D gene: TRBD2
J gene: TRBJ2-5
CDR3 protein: ASSPGLGKRETQY

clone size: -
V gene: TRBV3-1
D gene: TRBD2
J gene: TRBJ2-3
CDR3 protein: ASSPVKERGGLDTQY

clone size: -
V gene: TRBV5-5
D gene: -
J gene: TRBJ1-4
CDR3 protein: ASSLQGREKLF

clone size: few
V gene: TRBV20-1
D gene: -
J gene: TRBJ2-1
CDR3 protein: SARDSGTRVSNEQF

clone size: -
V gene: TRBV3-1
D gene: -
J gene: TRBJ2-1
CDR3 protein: ASSQGAGRGINEQF

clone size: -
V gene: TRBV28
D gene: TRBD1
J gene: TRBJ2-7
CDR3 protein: ASSSPGTGGSSYEQY

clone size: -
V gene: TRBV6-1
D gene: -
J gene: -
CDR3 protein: ASSDAGTPPYEQY

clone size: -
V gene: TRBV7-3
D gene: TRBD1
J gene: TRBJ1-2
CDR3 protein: ASSLGAGTGDGYT

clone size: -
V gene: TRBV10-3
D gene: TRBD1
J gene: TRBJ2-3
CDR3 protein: AISAGQNTDTQY

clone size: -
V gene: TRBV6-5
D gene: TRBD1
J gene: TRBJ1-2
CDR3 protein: ASSYSPRGVGGYT

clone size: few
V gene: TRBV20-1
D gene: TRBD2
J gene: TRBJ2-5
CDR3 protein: SARALAGSQETQY

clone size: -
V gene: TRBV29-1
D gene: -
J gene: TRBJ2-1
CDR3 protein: SVDSSSYNEQF

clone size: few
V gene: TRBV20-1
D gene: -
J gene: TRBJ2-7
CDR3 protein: SACDRYEQY

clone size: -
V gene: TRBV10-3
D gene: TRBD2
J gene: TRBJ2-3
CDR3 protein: AADSTSGGATDTQY

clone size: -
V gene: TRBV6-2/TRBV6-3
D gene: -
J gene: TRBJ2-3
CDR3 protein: ASSWGSHTDTQY

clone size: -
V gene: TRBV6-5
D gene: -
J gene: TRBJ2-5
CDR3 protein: ASSGTGFGETQY

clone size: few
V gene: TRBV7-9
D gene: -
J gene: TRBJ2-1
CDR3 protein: ASSMDSHNEQF

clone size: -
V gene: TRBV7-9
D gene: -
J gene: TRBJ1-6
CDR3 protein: ASRGRDQGNSPLH

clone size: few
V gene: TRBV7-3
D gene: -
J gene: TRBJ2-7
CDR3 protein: ASSAYSYPYEQY

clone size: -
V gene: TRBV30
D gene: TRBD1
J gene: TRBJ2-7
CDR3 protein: AWGLDRVAYEQY

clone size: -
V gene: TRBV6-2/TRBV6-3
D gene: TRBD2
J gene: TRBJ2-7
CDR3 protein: ASSAGTSLEQY

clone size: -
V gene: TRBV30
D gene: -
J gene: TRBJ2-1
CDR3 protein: AWTGYNEQF

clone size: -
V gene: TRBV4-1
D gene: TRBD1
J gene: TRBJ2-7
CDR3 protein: ASSQARQGEEQY

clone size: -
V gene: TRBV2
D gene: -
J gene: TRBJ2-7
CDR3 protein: ASSEYGEAVTYEQY

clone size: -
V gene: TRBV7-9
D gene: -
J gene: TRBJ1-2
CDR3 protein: ASSSPAGVYGYT

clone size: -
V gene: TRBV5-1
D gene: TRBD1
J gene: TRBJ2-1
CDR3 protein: ALGTANNEQF

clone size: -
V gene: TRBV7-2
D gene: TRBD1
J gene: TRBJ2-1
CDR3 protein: ASRMGGADRAEQF

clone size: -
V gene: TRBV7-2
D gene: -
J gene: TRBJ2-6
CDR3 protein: ASSPEQGLGGANVLT